This T cell receptor beta chain was sequenced during a study of T cells in localized non-small cell lung cancer. Overall study results and limits: Tumor trailed uninvolved adjacent lung in T cell clonality, which peaked there. Among the top 100 tumor clones, a median about 59 appeared in adjacent lung.

The CDR3 is 13 residues long. Germline CDR1 and CDR2: PRHDT and FYEKMQ (reference sequence). The data were produced by immunoSEQ multiplex PCR, yet TCRdb's version contains in-frame clones alone and is incomplete. The repertoire holds 30,000 to 35,000 clones, with around nine tenths as singletons. With regard to this clone: What it binds is unknown.

This receptor was taken from a woman aged 35-75 years with stage I lung adenocarcinoma. The material sequenced was peripheral blood, taken before any cancer treatment. This rearrangement joins TRBV13 to TRBJ2-5; possibly TRBD1 for D (5 bases). The DNA end favors TRBJ2-7, so the J call may be wrong. CDR3 residues: CASSLQVVPEQYF. CDR3 nucleotide sequence: TGTGCCAGCAGCCTACAGGTTGTTCCCGAGCAGTACTTC.